These 18 T cell receptor beta chains share one sample of origin, sequenced in a study of cytomegalovirus exposure and HLA in healthy donors. The PCR had 60 Vbeta and 13 Jbeta primers. Method: immunoSEQ multiplex PCR; TCRdb's copy keeps in-frame clones and lacks some. The specimen's table records about 150,000 clones. Sequenced material: PBMCs. These receptors originate from a woman in her forties or fifties in good health and CMV-seronegative.

The chain uses TRBV9 and TRBJ2-1, with 10 positions matching TRBD2. V was clipped by 4 bases and J by 0 bases; unmatched bases: 10. The CDR3 loop spans 18 amino acids. The germline gives CDR1 SGDLS, CDR2 YYNGEE. The CDR3 region is CASSLPSGRWGSYNEQFF. Written as DNA, the CDR3 is TGTGCCAGCAGCCTCCCTAGCGGGAGATGGGGCTCCTACAATGAGCAGTTCTTC.

The chain is built from TRBV19 and TRBJ1-1; D not certain. The CDR3 has 14 amino acids. Germline V gives CDR1 LNHDA, CDR2 SQIVND (reference sequence). Trimming took off 3 bases at V and 9 bases at J, with 17 bases between the two ends. The CDR3 loop reads CASSILAATKQAFF. The CDR3 DNA reads as TGTGCCAGTAGTATTCTCGCCGCGACAAAACAAGCTTTCTTT.

The rearrangement links TRBV6-1 to TRBJ2-7; 7 nucleotides align to TRBD1. The CDR3 is 14 residues long. CDR1 MNHNS and CDR2 SASEGT come from the germline V gene. The ends lost 2 bases at V and 0 bases at J; junction bases unmatched: 1. The CDR3 spells CASSERDSSYEQYF. For the CDR3, the DNA is TGTGCCAGCAGTGAAAGGGACAGCTCCTACGAGCAGTACTTC.

The chain recombines TRBV6-1 with TRBJ2-7, with 10 bases aligning to TRBD1. The V gene end was trimmed by 3 bases and the J gene end by 5 bases; junction bases not matched to a gene: 10. This CDR3 comprises 16 residues. The germline V gene encodes CDR1 MNHNS and CDR2 SASEGT. The CDR3 is CASSEGWGQGWDEQYF. The CDR3 DNA is TGTGCCAGCAGTGAGGGATGGGGACAGGGGTGGGACGAGCAGTACTTC.

The chain carries TRBV7-2 and TRBJ1-1; D unresolved. CDR1 is SGHTA and CDR2 is FQGNSA in the germline V gene. This CDR3 region has 14 residues. The V and J ends lost 5 bases and 3 bases respectively, with 13 bases between them. CDR3 bases: TGTGCCAGCAGCCAACGTATCCGCGACACTGAAGCTTTCTTT. It translates to CASSQRIRDTEAFF.

This CDR3 is CAWSRLAGTYNEQFF. The CDR3 DNA is TGTGCCTGGAGTCGCCTAGCGGGGACCTACAATGAGCAGTTCTTC. The genes are TRBV30 and TRBJ2-1, with TRBD2 identical over 9 bases. Losses at the gene ends were 2 bases for V and 2 bases for J; bases not matched to a gene: 4. Germline loops: CDR1 GTSNPN, CDR2 SVGIG (reference sequence). This CDR3 spans 15 amino acids.

The rearrangement joins TRBV7-8 to TRBJ1-1; D is unresolved. Trimming took 0 bases from V and 0 from J, leaving 8 bases between them. The germline CDR1 and CDR2 sequences are SGHVS and FQNEAQ. This CDR3 is 15 amino acids long. CDR3 region: CASSLAGSLNTEAFF. The CDR3 bases are TGTGCCAGCAGCTTAGCGGGCAGCTTGAACACTGAAGCTTTCTTT.

The rearrangement uses TRBV18 and TRBJ2-3; D is unclear. Trimming stripped 4 bases from V and 3 bases from J, with 11 bases between. Germline loops: CDR1 KGHSH, CDR2 LQKENI. This CDR3 is 14 amino acids long. As DNA, the CDR3 is TGTGCCAGCTCACGAGGAACCGTAACAGATACGCAGTATTTT. This encodes CASSRGTVTDTQYF.

The rearrangement uses TRBV4-1 and TRBJ2-3; 13 bases agree with TRBD2. Trimming removed 6 bases from V and 2 bases from J; junction bases left unmatched: 5. The CDR3 contains 16 residues. Germline CDR1 is MGHRA and CDR2 is YSYEKL. The CDR3 spells CASRPGTSGATDTQYF. For the CDR3, the DNA is TGCGCCAGCAGACCCGGGACTAGCGGGGCCACAGATACGCAGTATTTT.

This chain uses TRBV5-4 with TRBJ2-7, with 11 bases that match TRBD2. V trimming: 4 bases; J trimming: 6 bases; junction bases outside the gene matches: 9. Germline lookup yields CDR1 SGHNT and CDR2 YYREEE (reference sequence). CDR3 length equals 15 residues. CDR3 sequence (DNA): TGTGCCAGCAGCCGACATACTAGCGGGAGTTCCGAGCAGTACTTC. The encoded protein is CASSRHTSGSSEQYF.

This chain connects TRBV27 to TRBJ1-1; D is undetermined. Trimming took 0 bases from V and 2 from J, leaving 4 bases between them. CDR3 length: 13 residues. Germline loops: CDR1 MNHEY, CDR2 SMNVEV (reference sequence). CDR3 residues: CASSLSRNTEAFF. The CDR3 DNA follows: TGTGCCAGCAGTTTATCGCGTAACACTGAAGCTTTCTTT.

The V gene is TRBV5-6, the J gene TRBJ1-3; D gene uncertain. The CDR3 runs to 13 residues. Germline V CDR1 and CDR2: SGHDT, YYEEEE. With 3 bases removed from V and 0 bases from J, the gap between germline ends came to 4 bases. In DNA form, the CDR3 reads TGTGCCAGCAGCTCGTACTCTGGAAACACCATATATTTT. This translates into CASSSYSGNTIYF.

The V call is TRBV19, the J call TRBJ1-3, with D perhaps matching TRBD1 (5 bases). CDR3 size: 12 residues. Germline V lookup: CDR1 LNHDA, CDR2 SQIVND (reference sequence). Trimming removed 8 bases from V and 2 bases from J, with 7 bases in between. The CDR3 spells CASGAPGNTIYF. CDR3 bases: TGTGCCAGTGGGGCTCCTGGAAACACCATATATTTT.

The chain has TRBV18 and TRBJ2-2; 7 bases agree with TRBD2. The length of the CDR3 is 17 residues. After removal of 3 bases from V and 7 bases from J, the junction contained 14 bases not matched to a gene. Germline CDR1 is KGHSH and CDR2 is LQKENI. The CDR3 DNA follows: TGTGCCAGCTCACCGTCCGCAGGCGGGAGATATGGCGGGGAGCTGTTTTTT. This translates into CASSPSAGGRYGGELFF.

The V call is TRBV9, the J call TRBJ2-5; D call uncertain. This CDR3 is built from 14 residues. V was pared by 0 bases and J by 5 bases, with 11 bases between. Germline V gene data show CDR1 as SGDLS and CDR2 as YYNGEE. CDR3 sequence reads: CASSVATAGETQYF. The CDR3 nucleotides are TGTGCCAGCAGCGTAGCTACGGCCGGGGAGACCCAGTACTTC.

The V gene is TRBV7-9, the J gene TRBJ2-1; TRBD2 agrees at 11 bases. The CDR3 has 17 residues. Germline trimming cut 5 bases from V and 2 bases from J; bases unmatched to any gene: 8. Germline assignment: CDR1 SEHNR and CDR2 FQNEAQ (reference sequence). The CDR3 DNA reads TGTGCCAGCAGCAGGACTAGCGGGCTTGGCACCTACAATGAGCAGTTCTTC. Residues: CASSRTSGLGTYNEQFF.

In the case of this clone: The identical CDR3 is also encoded by other nucleotide sequences in the sample. The chain links TRBV9 to TRBJ2-5, with TRBD1 as a possible D gene (5 bases). Trimming stripped 2 bases from V and 0 bases from J, with 11 bases between. Germline V gene sequence: CDR1 SGDLS, CDR2 YYNGEE. The CDR3 sequence is 15 residues long. The CDR3 protein is CASSVQGMYQETQYF. The CDR3 DNA follows: TGTGCCAGCAGCGTTCAGGGCATGTACCAAGAGACCCAGTACTTC.

The rearrangement joins TRBV5-1 to TRBJ1-1; D is unresolved. Germline CDR1 is SGHRS and CDR2 is YFSETQ. The CDR3 is 14 amino acids. Trimming removed 5 bases from V and 1 base from J, with 12 bases in between. The CDR3 DNA sequence: TGCGCCAGCAGGTTCGGCGAGCGGAACACTGAAGCTTTCTTT. Protein: CASRFGERNTEAFF.